What follows describes a single T cell receptor (beta chain). Its antigen is undetermined. The survey-level immunoSEQ assay was used. Clones were read by immunoSEQ multiplex PCR, and TCRdb kept only the in-frame ones, dropping some. In the table there are roughly 38,000 clones, about four fifths of which are singletons. The data stem from a study of STAT5B mutations in CD4+ large granular lymphocyte leukemia. V was clipped by 7 bases and J by 2 bases, with 8 bases between them. Germline V gene sequence: CDR1 MNHEY, CDR2 SVGAGI. The CDR3 runs 12 residues. Broader study findings: Data were not HLA-matched across samples.

Source material: CD4+ T cells from blood buffy coats. This TCR was sampled from a human donor in good health. The J gene is TRBJ1-2, the V gene TRBV6-5, with D unresolved. In DNA form, the CDR3 reads TGTGCCAGCAAAGTTCAGAACTATGGCTACACCTTC. It encodes CASKVQNYGYTF.